Following are 15 T cell receptor beta chains from one sample sequenced in a study of PD-L1 blockade in urothelial cancer. Measured with immunoSEQ multiplex PCR; TCRdb has only the in-frame clones, and not every one. This table holds some 52,000 clones, around 82% found once. The source was PBMCs, collected around atezolizumab (anti-PD-L1) treatment. The receptor source for this set is a man aged 40-49 years with urothelial cancer.

The chain couples TRBV7-9 to TRBJ2-7; a possible D gene is TRBD1 (6 bases). Germline V gene lookup returns CDR1 SEHNR and CDR2 FQNEAQ (reference sequence). V was trimmed by 6 bases and J by 3 bases, leaving 12 bases between them. The CDR3 runs to 13 residues. Here the CDR3 reads CASRSGEVYEQYF. Here the CDR3 DNA reads TGTGCCAGCAGATCAGGGGAAGTCTACGAGCAGTACTTC.

The chain joins TRBV28 to TRBJ2-7; 9 nucleotides line up with TRBD1. Germline-derived CDR1 and CDR2 are MDHEN and SYDVKM. The CDR3 has 14 residues. Trimming cost V 10 bases and J 6 bases; bases outside gene matches: 13. For the CDR3, the DNA is TGTGCCACATACACAGGGGGCGGGTGGAGCGAGCAGTACTTC. Its translation: CATYTGGGWSEQYF. The variable domain in full, with the rest retrieved from reference TRBV28 and TRBJ2-7, is DVKVTQSSRYLVKRTGEKVFLECVQDMDHENMFWYRQDPGLGLRLIYFSYDVKMKEKGDIPEGYSVSREKKERFSLILESASTNQTSMYLCATYTGGGWSEQYFGPGTRLTVT.

This clone was observed once. The chain has TRBV7-9 and TRBJ1-2; 8 bases line up with TRBD1. The V and J ends lost 2 bases and 8 bases, in that order; junction bases with no gene match: 16. CDR1 SEHNR and CDR2 FQNEAQ come from the germline V gene (reference sequence). This CDR3 has 17 residues. For the CDR3, the DNA is TGTGCCAGCAGCTTAACCGGAACAGGGGGTAGTTCGGGCGGCTACACCTTC. It specifies CASSLTGTGGSSGGYTF.

The chain links TRBV5-1 to TRBJ2-5, with D perhaps matching TRBD2 (6 bases). V lost 4 bases, J lost 4 bases, and 14 bases lay in between. Per germline, CDR1 SGHRS and CDR2 YFSETQ. The length of the CDR3 is 14 residues. The CDR3 DNA is TGCGCCAGCAGCCCCTGGGGGGTAGGAGAGACCCAGTACTTC. Amino acids: CASSPWGVGETQYF.

This clone was observed many times. The chain is built from TRBV5-5 and TRBJ2-7; 7 nucleotides agree with TRBD1. This CDR3 is 11 amino acids long. V shed 7 bases and J 4 bases; nucleotides not matched to a gene: 2. The germline V gene encodes CDR1 SGHKS and CDR2 YYEKEE (reference sequence). CDR3 protein: CASRTGYEQYF. For the CDR3, the DNA is TGTGCCAGCCGGACAGGATACGAGCAGTACTTC.

This rearrangement joins TRBV27 to TRBJ2-7; 8 nucleotides align to TRBD1. The CDR3 is made up of 14 amino acids. Per germline, CDR1 MNHEY and CDR2 SMNVEV (reference sequence). The J segment lost 3 bases and the V segment lost 6 bases, leaving 7 bases of the junction unmatched. The CDR3 bases are TGTGCCAGCAGCTTACAGGGGGGCTACTACGAGCAGTACTTC. The encoded protein is CASSLQGGYYEQYF.

The chain carries TRBV5-6 and TRBJ2-5; D perhaps matches TRBD2 (6 bases). CDR3 length: 14 residues. Trimming removed 5 bases at V and 4 bases at J, with 15 bases between. Germline V gene lookup returns CDR1 SGHDT and CDR2 YYEEEE. CDR3 sequence (DNA): TGTGCCAGCAGGGCCCGGGGGATGGGAGAGACCCAGTACTTC. It yields the protein CASRARGMGETQYF.

CDR3 sequence: CAETGGGPQHF. The CDR3 DNA follows: TGTGCCGAGACAGGGGGCGGGCCCCAGCATTTT. The V call is TRBV28, the J call TRBJ1-5; 10 bases line up with TRBD1. Germline CDR1 and CDR2: MDHEN and SYDVKM. This CDR3 has 11 amino acids. The junction had 4 bases not matched to a gene; V was cut back by 11 bases and J by 9 bases.

The J gene is TRBJ2-7, the V gene TRBV5-1; 7 bases match TRBD2. V shed 4 bases, J shed 6 bases, and the junction held 13 bases outside the gene matches. Germline V gives CDR1 SGHRS, CDR2 YFSETQ. This CDR3 comprises 15 residues. The CDR3 spells CASSPTQRDRSEQYF. DNA of the CDR3: TGCGCCAGCAGCCCCACCCAGCGGGACCGTTCCGAGCAGTACTTC.

The sample holds a few counts of this clone. The CDR3 sequence is CASSLRTSGRAYGELFF. DNA of the CDR3: TGCGCCAGCAGCCTGAGGACTAGCGGGAGGGCCTATGGGGAGCTGTTTTTT. The chain recombines TRBV4-1 with TRBJ2-2, with 15 nucleotides matching TRBD2. The CDR3 is made up of 17 amino acids. Germline-derived CDR1 and CDR2 are MGHRA and YSYEKL. The junction had 8 bases not matched to a gene; V was cut back by 4 bases and J by 8 bases.

This clone was picked up one time. The J gene is TRBJ1-2, the V gene TRBV5-1; the D gene is possibly TRBD1 (5 bases). CDR1 and CDR2 (germline): SGHRS, YFSETQ. The CDR3 runs 14 residues. V was trimmed by 4 bases and J by 3 bases, leaving 13 bases between them. The CDR3 region has the DNA TGCGCCAGCAGCCCGGGTGGACACGACTATGGCTACACCTTC. This codes for CASSPGGHDYGYTF.

The chain has TRBV5-1 and TRBJ2-3; tentatively, D is TRBD2 (6 bases). In germline, CDR1 is SGHRS, CDR2 YFSETQ. The CDR3 consists of 17 residues. The V gene lost 1 base and the J gene lost 5 bases, with 20 bases spanning the gap. The CDR3 spells CASSLNGRADGGDTQYF. In DNA, the CDR3 is TGCGCCAGCAGCTTGAATGGCAGGGCGGACGGGGGAGATACGCAGTATTTT. Full variable domain (missing parts from reference TRBV5-1 and TRBJ2-3): KAGVTQTPRYLIKTRGQQVTLSCSPISGHRSVSWYQQTPGQGLQFLFEYFSETQRNKGNFPGRFSGRQFSNSRSEMNVSTLELGDSALYLCASSLNGRADGGDTQYFGPGTRLTVL.

The J gene is TRBJ1-5, the V gene TRBV5-1; 7 nucleotides match TRBD1. The ends lost 1 base at V and 1 base at J; junction bases unmatched: 5. Germline CDR1 SGHRS, CDR2 YFSETQ. This CDR3 contains 16 residues. CDR3 in amino acids: CASSLSPRGSNQPQHF. CDR3 DNA: TGCGCCAGCAGCTTGTCGCCCAGGGGGAGCAATCAGCCCCAGCATTTT.

V and J are TRBV30 and TRBJ1-2; possible D gene TRBD1, 6 bases. CDR1 is GTSNPN and CDR2 is SVGIG in the germline V gene (reference sequence). The germline V and J ends were trimmed by 1 base and 1 base, with 16 bases remaining between them. This CDR3 spans 16 amino acids. The CDR3 region is CAWSGRGEHFNYGYTF. As DNA, the CDR3 is TGTGCCTGGAGTGGCAGGGGAGAACATTTTAACTATGGCTACACCTTC.

This clone was seen once. CDR3 DNA: TGTGCTGTCCGACAGACCCAAGAGACCCAGTACTTC. Protein sequence: CAVRQTQETQYF. The chain combines TRBV30 with TRBJ2-5; possible D gene TRBD1, 5 bases. The CDR3 runs to 12 residues. Looked up from germline, CDR1 is GTSNPN and CDR2 is SVGIG (reference sequence).